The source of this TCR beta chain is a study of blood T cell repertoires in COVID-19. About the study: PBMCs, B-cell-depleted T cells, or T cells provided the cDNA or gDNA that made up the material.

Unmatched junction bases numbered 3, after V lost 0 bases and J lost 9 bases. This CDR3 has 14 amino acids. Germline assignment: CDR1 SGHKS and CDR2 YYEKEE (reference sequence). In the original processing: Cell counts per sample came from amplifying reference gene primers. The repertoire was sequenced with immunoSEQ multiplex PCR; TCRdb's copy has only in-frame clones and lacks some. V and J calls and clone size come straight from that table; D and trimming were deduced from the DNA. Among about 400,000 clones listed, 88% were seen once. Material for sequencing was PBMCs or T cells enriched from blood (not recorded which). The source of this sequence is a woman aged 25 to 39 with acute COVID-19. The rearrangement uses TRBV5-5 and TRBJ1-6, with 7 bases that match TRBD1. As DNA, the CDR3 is TGTGCCAGCAGCTTGGTAAGGGGGCGTTCACCCCTCCACTTT. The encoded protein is CASSLVRGRSPLHF.